Given below is one T cell receptor (beta chain) in context. TCRdb re-called the 5' RACE reads through MiXCR, storing one row per CDR3 protein. The sample shows under 350,000 distinct CDR3 sequences, around 9.7% of them seen only once. The V and J ends lost 3 bases and 8 bases respectively, with 17 bases between them. Germline assignment: CDR1 SGHAT and CDR2 FQNNGV. The CDR3 is 15 amino acids. This specimen belongs to a study of identical twins. Another study also made use of these data, one on yellow fever vaccine responses in identical twins.

The receptor was derived from a woman in her late teens or twenties in good health. The chain links TRBV11-2 to TRBJ2-1; D unclear. Sequencing was done on a sample of CD8+ T cells sorted from blood. CDR3 sequence reads: CASSFRDPASDEQFF. CDR3 sequence (DNA): TGTGCCAGCAGCTTTAGGGATCCGGCCAGCGATGAGCAGTTCTTC.